These 13 T cell receptor beta chains were all obtained from the same sample, sequenced in a study of T cells in Graves' hyperthyroidism and ophthalmopathy (dated by TCRdb to between 2018 and 2020). The library was prepared using multiplex PCR. Sequenced on an Illumina HiSeq 2000. TCR beta CDR3 regions were amplified from RNA transcripts. For the first round of RT-PCR on the TCR CDR3, the HTBI primer set was used together with the Qiagen OneStep RT-PCR kit. TCRdb reanalyzed the raw reads on its own, using fastp at Q25 for trimming and MiXCR for clone calling, and kept in-frame beta chains. Under each unique CDR3 protein, matching rows form one entry showing the most common genes and DNA. In this sample the table shows about 400,000 distinct CDR3 sequences, 14% to 15% of which occur a single time. About 33% of the sample is taken by the ten largest. The sequencing sample was made of blood. The receptors here all came from a woman in her thirties with Graves' hyperthyroidism.

The V and J genes are TRBV20-1 and TRBJ1-5, with TRBD1 matching over 8 bases. CDR1 is DFQATT, CDR2 SNEGSKA, per germline (reference sequence). This CDR3 region has 18 residues. Trimming took 2 bases from V and 6 from J; bases not matched to a gene: 18. The CDR3: CSARPLGQVPAQSQPQHF. CDR3 DNA sequence: TGCAGTGCTAGACCATTGGGACAGGTCCCTGCACAATCTCAGCCCCAGCATTTT.

This clonotype was observed a handful of times. This rearrangement joins TRBV29-1 to TRBJ2-7, with 7 bases that match TRBD1. The germline CDR1 and CDR2 sequences are SQVTM and ANQGSEA. V shed 6 bases, J shed 1 base, and the junction held 6 bases outside the gene matches. CDR3 length: 13 residues. The CDR3 here is CSVQDRVSYEQYF. The CDR3 DNA reads TGCAGCGTCCAAGACAGGGTTTCCTACGAGCAGTACTTC.

This clonotype was counted at least ten times. The chain has TRBV30 and TRBJ1-1; D is possibly TRBD1 (5 bases). The germline V and J ends were trimmed by 7 bases and 0 bases, with 12 bases remaining between them. The germline gives CDR1 GTSNPN, CDR2 SVGIG (reference sequence). The CDR3 is 13 residues long. Here the CDR3 DNA reads TGTGCCTCCCTCGACAGACTGAACACTGAAGCTTTCTTT. It is translated as CASLDRLNTEAFF.

This clonotype has just a few counts. The V gene is TRBV24-1, the J gene TRBJ2-2, with D hard to call. V was trimmed by 4 bases and J by 3 bases, leaving 2 bases between them. This CDR3 contains 12 residues. Germline-derived CDR1 and CDR2 are KGHDR and SFDVKD. Written as DNA, the CDR3 is TGTGCCACCAGTGAGGACACCGGGGAGCTGTTTTTT. Amino acids: CATSEDTGELFF.

This clonotype has at least ten counts. The V gene is TRBV20-1, the J gene TRBJ2-7, with D maybe TRBD1 (6 bases). The CDR3 extends over 13 amino acids. Looked up from germline, CDR1 is DFQATT and CDR2 is SNEGSKA (reference sequence). The V end was cut by 5 bases, the J end by 6 bases, with 17 bases between. CDR3 in amino acids: CSAGRTDSSEQYF. In DNA form, the CDR3 reads TGCAGTGCTGGCCGGACAGACTCGAGCGAGCAGTACTTC.

This clonotype has a handful of counts. This chain uses TRBV9 with TRBJ2-7; possible D gene TRBD1, 6 bases. CDR3 length equals 13 residues. Germline V gene data show CDR1 as SGDLS and CDR2 as YYNGEE. Between the trimmed V and J ends, which lost 2 bases and 7 bases, there was a span of 13 bases. The CDR3 is CASSVSGAGEQYF. The CDR3 nucleotides read TGTGCCAGCAGCGTTTCAGGGGCTGGGGAGCAGTACTTC.

There are many counts of this clonotype. This chain joins TRBV30 and TRBJ1-1; D is ambiguous. Trimming removed 5 bases from V and 2 bases from J, with 12 bases in between. The CDR3 loop spans 13 amino acids. Germline V gene sequence: CDR1 GTSNPN, CDR2 SVGIG (reference sequence). The CDR3 bases are TGTGCCTGGGGCATTCGCCTCAACACTGAAGCTTTCTTT. Residues: CAWGIRLNTEAFF.

This clonotype appeared many times. The J gene is TRBJ2-7, the V gene TRBV3-1, with 8 bases fitting TRBD2. Trimming cost V 2 bases and J 3 bases; bases outside gene matches: 6. This CDR3 contains 15 residues. Germline-derived CDR1 and CDR2 are LGHDT and YNNKEL (reference sequence). The CDR3 protein is CASSQIAGTGYEQYF. CDR3 DNA sequence: TGTGCCAGCAGCCAAATAGCGGGAACGGGCTACGAGCAGTACTTC.

This clonotype was counted ten times or more. CDR3 amino acids: CASSFGGSGSNIQYF. CDR3 sequence (DNA): TGTGCCAGCAGCTTCGGCGGGAGCGGGAGTAACATTCAGTACTTC. The genes are TRBV7-2 and TRBJ2-4, with 8 bases fitting TRBD2. CDR1 and CDR2 from the germline V gene are SGHTA and FQGNSA. V was pared by 3 bases and J by 7 bases, with 8 bases of the junction left unmatched. The CDR3 has 15 amino acids.

There are many counts of this clonotype. This chain connects TRBV30 to TRBJ2-7; either TRBD1 or TRBD2 may fit D (5 bases each). There are 11 residues in the CDR3. Germline V gene sequence: CDR1 GTSNPN, CDR2 SVGIG (reference sequence). Trimming removed 7 bases from V and 3 bases from J, with 10 bases in between. CDR3 bases: TGTGCCTCCTGGGACGGCTACGAGCAGTACTTC. Residues: CASWDGYEQYF.

At least ten counts were recorded for this clonotype. This chain uses TRBV6-1 with TRBJ2-1, with TRBD2 matching 13 bases. The CDR3 runs to 17 residues. Germline loops: CDR1 MNHNS, CDR2 SASEGT. With V trimmed by 2 bases and J by 9 bases, 10 bases remained unmatched. The CDR3 DNA sequence: TGTGCCAGCAGTGAACCTCGGACTAGCGGGAGTTCATCTGAGCAGTTCTTC. This gives the protein CASSEPRTSGSSSEQFF.

This clonotype has at least ten counts. The chain couples TRBV6-1 to TRBJ1-5, with D perhaps TRBD1 (5 bases). Trimming removed 7 bases at V and 0 bases at J, with 16 bases between. The CDR3 loop spans 16 amino acids. Germline V gene lookup returns CDR1 MNHNS and CDR2 SASEGT. The CDR3 DNA sequence: TGTGCCAGCACCGGGGGTAAGGGTTATAGCAATCAGCCCCAGCATTTT. Protein sequence: CASTGGKGYSNQPQHF.

This chain links TRBV11-2 with TRBJ2-5; the match to TRBD2 covers 10 bases. This CDR3 comprises 16 residues. CDR1 SGHAT and CDR2 FQNNGV come from the germline V gene. The junction had 9 bases not matched to a gene; V was cut back by 1 base and J by 7 bases. The CDR3 region has the DNA TGTGCCAGCAGCTTAGGCCTAGCGGGAGTTTTTGGGACCCAGTACTTC. It codes for CASSLGLAGVFGTQYF.